These 32 T cell receptor beta chains originate from one sample sequenced in a study of blood T cell repertoires in COVID-19. TCRdb's table, derived via immunoSEQ multiplex PCR, lists solely in-frame clones and lacks some. The sample yields approximately 150,000 clones, roughly 90% seen once. Sequenced sample: peripheral blood. The source is a man aged 65-85 years with active COVID-19.

The chain has TRBV27 and TRBJ2-1, with 8 nucleotides matching TRBD2. The CDR3 extends over 16 amino acids. The germline gives CDR1 MNHEY, CDR2 SMNVEV (reference sequence). Trimming removed 4 bases from V and 10 bases from J; junction bases left unmatched: 15. The CDR3 DNA sequence: TGTGCCAGCAGTTCCCCGGGACTAGGGGTTGGGGAAGAGCAGTTCTTC. It encodes CASSSPGLGVGEEQFF.

This rearrangement joins TRBV10-1 to TRBJ2-2, with D uncertain. This CDR3 spans 12 amino acids. The germline CDR1 and CDR2 sequences are WNHNN and SYGVQD (reference sequence). Between the trimmed V and J ends, which lost 0 bases and 8 bases, there was a span of 4 bases. The CDR3 spells CASSESRGELFF. The CDR3 DNA sequence: TGCGCCAGCAGTGAGTCGAGGGGGGAGCTGTTTTTT.

The V and J genes are TRBV28 and TRBJ2-1; possible D gene TRBD2, 7 bases. This CDR3 is built from 16 residues. Looked up from germline, CDR1 is MDHEN and CDR2 is SYDVKM. Trimming took off 7 bases at V and 5 bases at J, with 21 bases between the two ends. The CDR3 loop reads CASTQGGVRADNEQFF. The CDR3 coding sequence is TGTGCCAGCACCCAAGGGGGGGTCAGGGCTGACAATGAGCAGTTCTTC.

V is TRBV30 and J is TRBJ1-2; D is ambiguous. This CDR3 region has 10 residues. Trimming shortened V by 8 bases and J by 4 bases, and 8 bases separated the two germline ends. Germline-derived CDR1 and CDR2 are GTSNPN and SVGIG (reference sequence). The CDR3 spells CAHLSYGYTF. Written as DNA, the CDR3 is TGTGCCCACCTGAGCTATGGCTACACCTTC.

This clone was counted a single time. The DNA for the CDR3 is TGTGCCAGCAGCCTACAGGGGGCGAATTCACCCCTCCACTTT. Translated: CASSLQGANSPLHF. The chain combines TRBV6-5 with TRBJ1-6; 9 bases map to TRBD1. The CDR3 is 14 residues long. The ends lost 6 bases at V and 7 bases at J; junction bases unmatched: 4. The germline V gene encodes CDR1 MNHEY and CDR2 SVGAGI.

V gene TRBV30 combines with J gene TRBJ2-3; 9 nucleotides line up with TRBD2. The CDR3 has 15 residues. J gave up 2 bases and V 4 bases, and 7 bases lay outside the gene matches. Germline V gene data show CDR1 as GTSNPN and CDR2 as SVGIG (reference sequence). The CDR3 protein is CAWIELAGYTDTQYF. The CDR3 nucleotides read TGTGCCTGGATCGAGCTAGCGGGATACACAGATACGCAGTATTTT.

This clone was seen more than once but under ten times. The V gene is TRBV5-6, the J gene TRBJ2-7, with 7 bases matching TRBD2. With 3 bases clipped from V and 4 bases from J, the junction kept 16 bases outside the gene matches. There are 17 residues in the CDR3. Germline values: CDR1 SGHDT, CDR2 YYEEEE. The CDR3 region has the DNA TGTGCCAGCAGCTCCCCCGGGAGGCAGGATATACCTTACGAGCAGTACTTC. Encoded protein: CASSSPGRQDIPYEQYF. The full variable domain, completed using reference TRBV5-6 and TRBJ2-7, is DAGVTQSPTHLIKTRGQQVTLRCSPKSGHDTVSWYQQALGQGPQFIFQYYEEEERQRGNFPDRFSGHQFPNYSSELNVNALLLGDSALYLCASSSPGRQDIPYEQYFGPGTRLTVT.

The rearrangement links TRBV18 to TRBJ1-2; D perhaps matches TRBD1 (6 bases). This CDR3 region has 14 residues. Germline V gives CDR1 KGHSH, CDR2 LQKENI. With 2 bases removed from V and 8 bases from J, the gap between germline ends came to 15 bases. Written as DNA, the CDR3 is TGTGCCAGCTCACCAACAGGACAGAGTCTGGGCTACACCTTC. Encoded protein: CASSPTGQSLGYTF. Full variable domain (outside the CDR3, taken from reference TRBV18 and TRBJ1-2): NAGVMQNPRHLVRRRGQEARLRCSPMKGHSHVYWYRQLPEEGLKFMVYLQKENIIDESGMPKERFSAEFPKEGPSILRIQQVVRGDSAAYFCASSPTGQSLGYTFGSGTRLTVV.

The rearrangement uses TRBV4-1 and TRBJ2-1; D possibly corresponds to TRBD1 (5 bases). Germline CDR1 reads MGHRA; CDR2 reads YSYEKL. The CDR3 is 14 amino acids. V lost 3 bases and J 6 bases, leaving 12 bases between the germline ends. In DNA, the CDR3 is TGCGCCAGCAGCCACCCTATAAGGGGCAATGAGCAGTTCTTC. The encoded protein is CASSHPIRGNEQFF.

The chain combines TRBV7-2 with TRBJ2-6; D unclear. The CDR3 has 15 amino acids. Germline-derived CDR1 and CDR2 are SGHTA and FQGNSA. V was clipped by 1 base and J by 3 bases, with 7 bases between them. CDR3 coding DNA: TGTGCCAGCAGCTTAGGGCCGGGTGGGGCCAACGTCCTGACTTTC. It encodes CASSLGPGGANVLTF.

This clone came up a few times. This chain joins TRBV6-5 and TRBJ2-1, with D uncertain. This CDR3 region has 14 residues. With 5 bases removed from V and 0 bases from J, the gap between germline ends came to 8 bases. Per germline, CDR1 MNHEY and CDR2 SVGAGI. The CDR3 sequence: CASSPRSSYNEQFF. The CDR3, as DNA: TGTGCCAGCAGTCCAAGGAGCTCCTACAATGAGCAGTTCTTC.

This rearrangement joins TRBV20-1 to TRBJ2-7; D perhaps matches TRBD2 (5 bases). Germline CDR1 and CDR2: DFQATT and SNEGSKA (reference sequence). V lost 1 base and J lost 6, with 7 bases in between. The CDR3 runs to 11 residues. The CDR3 coding sequence is TGCAGTGCTAGAGCTGGGAGCGAGCAGTACTTC. It codes for CSARAGSEQYF.

The chain carries TRBV19 and TRBJ2-7, with a tentative D call TRBD1 (6 bases). The V end was cut by 8 bases, the J end by 6 bases, with 14 bases between. From germline, CDR1 is LNHDA and CDR2 SQIVND (reference sequence). CDR3 length equals 12 residues. This CDR3 is CASSPQGFEQYF. The CDR3, as DNA: TGTGCCAGTTCCCCTCAGGGGTTCGAGCAGTACTTC.

CDR3 coding DNA: TGTGCCACCAGCAGAGATTCGGGAGCGCCCCAGCATTTT. Its translation is CATSRDSGAPQHF. The J gene is TRBJ1-5, the V gene TRBV15; D is unclear. The germline CDR1 and CDR2 sequences are LNHNV and YYDKDF (reference sequence). V lost 0 bases to trimming and J lost 9 bases, with 9 bases between them. This CDR3 spans 13 amino acids.

The chain recombines TRBV27 with TRBJ1-1, with 7 bases aligning to TRBD1. This CDR3 is 15 amino acids long. The V segment lost 8 bases and the J segment 4 bases; nucleotides outside the gene matches: 13. The V gene's germline CDR1 is MNHEY and CDR2 SMNVEV (reference sequence). The CDR3 nucleotides read TGTGCCAGCTGGGGACCTACAGGGGCTCGCACTGAAGCTTTCTTT. It yields the protein CASWGPTGARTEAFF.

The chain employs TRBV13 and TRBJ2-5, with TRBD1 matching 7 bases. The CDR3 is 14 residues long. Germline CDR1 is PRHDT and CDR2 is FYEKMQ (reference sequence). Trimming at V came to 7 bases and at J to 1 base, leaving 6 bases not matched to a gene. The DNA of the CDR3 is TGTGCCAGCACTCAAAGGGGGCTCCAAGAGACCCAGTACTTC. Its protein product is CASTQRGLQETQYF.

This clone has just one count. The chain links TRBV6-6 to TRBJ1-6; 7 bases map to TRBD1. There are 15 residues in the CDR3. Trimming removed 8 bases from V and 7 bases from J; junction bases left unmatched: 11. CDR1 MNHNY and CDR2 SVGAGI come from the germline V gene (reference sequence). Written as DNA, the CDR3 is TGTGCCAGCGGGGATCGACAGGGTTCAAATTCACCCCTCCACTTT. Its translation: CASGDRQGSNSPLHF.

V gene TRBV7-2 combines with J gene TRBJ2-7; 7 bases line up with TRBD2. J was trimmed by 7 bases and V by 3 bases; bases with no gene match: 9. In germline, CDR1 is SGHTA, CDR2 FQGNSA. The CDR3 covers 14 residues. The CDR3 DNA reads TGTGCCAGCAGCTTTACGGGAGGTATAGGTGAGCAGTACTTC. This encodes CASSFTGGIGEQYF.

V is TRBV2 and J is TRBJ2-4, with 8 bases that match TRBD1. Germline V gene sequence: CDR1 SNHLY, CDR2 FYNNEI. V lost 6 bases to trimming and J lost 6 bases; unmatched junction nucleotides: 4. The CDR3 contains 13 residues. In DNA, the CDR3 is TGTGCCAGCAGCCGCGGACAGGGAAACATTCAGTACTTC. Translating gives CASSRGQGNIQYF.

This chain connects TRBV3-1 (or the pseudogene TRBV3-2) to TRBJ2-1; 7 bases fit TRBD1. Losses at the gene ends were 4 bases for V and 0 bases for J; bases not matched to a gene: 0. The CDR3 covers 14 residues. Germline V CDR1 and CDR2: LGHDT, YNNKEL (reference sequence). CDR3 region: CASSRTGSYNEQFF. The CDR3 region has the DNA TGTGCCAGCAGCCGGACAGGCTCCTACAATGAGCAGTTCTTC.

V usage is TRBV18 and J usage is TRBJ2-1, with D perhaps TRBD2 (6 bases). Trimming cost V 6 bases and J 4 bases, with 16 bases left between them. Germline V gene lookup returns CDR1 KGHSH and CDR2 LQKENI. This CDR3 contains 15 residues. The chain's CDR3 is CASSPSRESYNEQFF. CDR3 nucleotide sequence: TGTGCCAGCTCCCCGTCGCGGGAAAGTTACAATGAGCAGTTCTTC. Full variable domain (remainder filled in from reference TRBV18 and TRBJ2-1): NAGVMQNPRHLVRRRGQEARLRCSPMKGHSHVYWYRQLPEEGLKFMVYLQKENIIDESGMPKERFSAEFPKEGPSILRIQQVVRGDSAAYFCASSPSRESYNEQFFGPGTRLTVL.

The chain combines TRBV7-3 with TRBJ2-1; 10 nucleotides match TRBD2. Unmatched junction bases numbered 7, after V lost 2 bases and J lost 6 bases. Looked up from germline, CDR1 is SGHTA and CDR2 is FQGTGA. CDR3 length: 16 amino acids. CDR3 sequence (DNA): TGTGCCAGCAGCTTAGGCGCTAGCGGGAGTGTCAATGAGCAGTTCTTC. It encodes CASSLGASGSVNEQFF.

The chain combines TRBV6-2 or TRBV6-3 with TRBJ2-2; possibly TRBD1 for D (6 bases). Germline V gene lookup returns CDR1 MNHEY and CDR2 SVGEGT. The ends were cut back, 6 bases at V and 6 bases at J, with 11 bases in the middle. The length of the CDR3 is 13 residues. CDR3 in amino acids: CASSNRAPGELFF. CDR3 nucleotide sequence: TGTGCCAGCAGCAACAGGGCGCCCGGGGAGCTGTTTTTT.

The chain uses TRBV7-4 and TRBJ1-4; D unclear. This CDR3 contains 15 residues. The V and J ends lost 1 base and 7 bases respectively, with 13 bases between them. Germline CDR1 reads SGHVT; CDR2 reads SQSDAQ. The DNA for the CDR3 is TGTGCCAGCAGCTTAGGGCGGGCAGTGGGTGAAAAACTGTTTTTT. Translated, it gives CASSLGRAVGEKLFF.

The chain employs TRBV10-2 and TRBJ2-1, with D perhaps matching TRBD2 (6 bases). Trimming took 3 bases from V and 10 from J, leaving 19 bases between them. This CDR3 has 15 amino acids. Looked up from germline, CDR1 is WSHSY and CDR2 is SAAADI. As DNA, the CDR3 is TGCGCCAGCAGTGACCGGGACTCCTCCTGGGGGGAGCAGTTCTTC. Protein product: CASSDRDSSWGEQFF.

The gene calls are TRBV27 and TRBJ2-5; perhaps TRBD2 as D (5 bases). Germline V gene lookup returns CDR1 MNHEY and CDR2 SMNVEV (reference sequence). V was trimmed by 8 bases and J by 3 bases, leaving 16 bases between them. The CDR3 is 14 amino acids. CDR3 amino acids: CASRGPTREETQYF. The CDR3 region has the DNA TGTGCCAGCCGTGGCCCGACGAGGGAAGAGACCCAGTACTTC.

This clone was seen only once. Within the sample, other DNA sequences also encode this same CDR3. V gene TRBV30 combines with J gene TRBJ2-1, with no clear D. The CDR3 loop spans 13 amino acids. V was trimmed by 0 bases and J by 5 bases, leaving 8 bases between them. CDR1 is GTSNPN and CDR2 is SVGIG in the germline V gene (reference sequence). This chain's CDR3 is CAWSVELNNEQFF. Here the CDR3 DNA reads TGTGCCTGGAGTGTAGAGTTGAACAATGAGCAGTTCTTC.

The table lists this clone with a count of one. This chain joins TRBV27 and TRBJ1-1; D call uncertain. V shed 6 bases and J shed 3 bases, with 11 bases lying between them. This CDR3 spans 13 amino acids. Germline CDR1 is MNHEY and CDR2 is SMNVEV (reference sequence). CDR3 amino acids: CASRRYRDTEAFF. In DNA form, the CDR3 reads TGTGCCAGCAGGAGGTACCGGGACACTGAAGCTTTCTTT.

There are a few counts of this clone. The V gene is TRBV5-4, the J gene TRBJ2-1, with TRBD2 as a possible D gene (6 bases). Deletions cut 3 bases from V and 7 bases from J, with 14 bases between. The germline CDR1 and CDR2 sequences are SGHNT and YYREEE (reference sequence). The CDR3 is 14 amino acids. CDR3 amino acids: CASSSSALRNEQFF. Written as DNA, the CDR3 is TGTGCCAGCAGCTCTAGCGCCCTCAGGAATGAGCAGTTCTTC.

The V gene is TRBV29-1, the J gene TRBJ2-1; 10 positions match TRBD2. This CDR3 contains 14 residues. The germline V gene has CDR1 SQVTM and CDR2 ANQGSEA. Trimming at V came to 5 bases and at J to 2 bases, leaving 3 bases not matched to a gene. The CDR3 region has the DNA TGCAGCGTTCCCGGGACTAGCGCCTACAATGAGCAGTTCTTC. Its translation: CSVPGTSAYNEQFF.

Only one count was recorded for this clone. The chain links TRBV5-1 to TRBJ2-3, with D possibly matching TRBD2 (5 bases). There are 15 residues in the CDR3. CDR1 is SGHRS, CDR2 YFSETQ, per germline. V was clipped by 3 bases and J by 0 bases, with 11 bases between them. DNA for the CDR3: TGCGCCAGCAGCTCAACTAGGACTAGCACAGATACGCAGTATTTT. The encoded protein is CASSSTRTSTDTQYF.

The V call is TRBV5-1, the J call TRBJ2-1; 9 nucleotides match TRBD1. Trimming took 4 bases from V and 1 from J; bases not matched to a gene: 3. Germline V gene data show CDR1 as SGHRS and CDR2 as YFSETQ. The CDR3 totals 15 residues. The CDR3: CASSMTGGSYNEQFF. The CDR3 coding sequence is TGCGCCAGCAGCATGACAGGGGGGTCCTACAATGAGCAGTTCTTC.